These 5 T cell receptor beta chains were sequenced from one sample in a study of CD8 T cells in Susac syndrome. It was with random hexamers that roughly 0.5 to 1 ug RNA was reverse transcribed. TCRdb used MiXCR to reprocess the immunoSEQ multiplex PCR reads, holding one entry per CDR3 protein. Of about 200,000 distinct CDR3 sequences listed, roughly 94% were seen once; the top ten hold roughly 0.1%. Source material: CD4+ T cells from PBMCs. The receptors come from a human donor in good health.

The V gene is TRBV29-1, the J gene TRBJ2-3; D is ambiguous. Germline-derived CDR1 and CDR2 are SQVTM and ANQGSEA. Trimming stripped 4 bases from V and 0 bases from J, with 8 bases between. CDR3 length: 13 amino acids. The CDR3 protein is CSVAETSTDTQYF. As DNA, the CDR3 is TGCAGCGTTGCAGAGACTAGCACAGATACGCAGTATTTT.

This chain joins TRBV9 and TRBJ2-6; D is uncertain. The CDR3 has 16 amino acids. Germline V CDR1 and CDR2: SGDLS, YYNGEE. Trimming cost V 0 bases and J 2 bases, with 9 bases left between them. CDR3 DNA sequence: TGTGCCAGCAGCGTAGTAGTAGGTACTGGGGCCAACGTCCTGACTTTC. Amino acid sequence: CASSVVVGTGANVLTF. Based on the CDR3 plus reference TRBV9 and TRBJ2-6, the full variable domain is DSGVTQTPKHLITATGQRVTLRCSPRSGDLSVYWYQQSLDQGLQFLIQYYNGEERAKGNILERFSAQQFPDLHSELNLSSLELGDSALYFCASSVVVGTGANVLTFGAGSRLTVL.

Note on this clonotype: Compared with germline, one end of the junction differs, possibly owing to a read error. The chain combines TRBV29-1 with TRBJ2-7; TRBD1 agrees at 10 bases. Germline lookup yields CDR1 SQVTM and CDR2 ANQGSEA. The CDR3 runs to 13 residues. In DNA form, the CDR3 reads TGCAGCGTTGGTGAGACAGGGGGCGCGAGGCAGTATTTC. Its translation is CSVGETGGARQYF.

V usage is TRBV27 and J usage is TRBJ2-7, with TRBD2 matching 9 bases. The V gene end was trimmed by 6 bases and the J gene end by 7 bases; junction bases not matched to a gene: 7. The CDR3 sequence is 13 residues long. Germline loops: CDR1 MNHEY, CDR2 SMNVEV (reference sequence). CDR3 in amino acids: CASRGSGRSEQYV. The CDR3 nucleotides read TGTGCCAGCAGAGGTAGCGGGAGATCAGAGCAGTACGTC.

This clonotype was recorded only once. This chain links TRBV5-1 with TRBJ2-1, with D possibly matching TRBD1 (6 bases). The V end lost 0 bases, the J end lost 0 bases, and 7 bases lay between the germline ends. The CDR3 contains 15 residues. CDR1 is SGHRS and CDR2 is YFSETQ in the germline V gene. The CDR3, as DNA: TGCGCCAGCAGCTTGGACAGGGTCTCCTACAATGAGCAGTTCTTC. The encoded protein is CASSLDRVSYNEQFF.